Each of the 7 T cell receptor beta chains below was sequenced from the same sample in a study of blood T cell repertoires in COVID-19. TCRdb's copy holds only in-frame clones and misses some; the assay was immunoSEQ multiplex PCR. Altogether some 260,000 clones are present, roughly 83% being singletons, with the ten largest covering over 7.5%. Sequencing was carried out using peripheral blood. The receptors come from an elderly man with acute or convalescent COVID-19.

The CDR3 DNA is TGTGCCTGGAGCTTTGAGCACTCCACAGATACGCAGTATTTT. This codes for CAWSFEHSTDTQYF. This rearrangement joins TRBV30 to TRBJ2-3; D unresolved. Trimming pared 3 bases from V and 2 bases from J, leaving 12 bases between. Germline V gene sequence: CDR1 GTSNPN, CDR2 SVGIG (reference sequence). The CDR3 covers 14 residues.

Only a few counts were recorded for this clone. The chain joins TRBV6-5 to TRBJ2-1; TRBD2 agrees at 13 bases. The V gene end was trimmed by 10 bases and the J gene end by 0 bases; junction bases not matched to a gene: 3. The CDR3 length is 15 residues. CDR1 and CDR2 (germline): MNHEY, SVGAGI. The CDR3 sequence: CATTSGGASYNEQFF. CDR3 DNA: TGTGCCACTACTAGCGGGGGGGCCTCCTACAATGAGCAGTTCTTC.

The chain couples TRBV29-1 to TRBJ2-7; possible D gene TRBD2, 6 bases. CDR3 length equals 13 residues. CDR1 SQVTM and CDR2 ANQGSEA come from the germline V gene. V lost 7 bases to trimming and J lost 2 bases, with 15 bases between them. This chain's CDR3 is CSAATGSTYEQYF. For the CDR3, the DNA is TGCAGCGCCGCCACCGGGAGCACCTACGAGCAGTACTTC.

The CDR3 region has the DNA TGTGCCAGCAGCTTAGCTGGGGCGGCCGGGGAAAAACTGTTTTTT. Protein product: CASSLAGAAGEKLFF. V and J are TRBV7-9 and TRBJ1-4; possible D gene TRBD1, 5 bases. CDR1 SEHNR and CDR2 FQNEAQ come from the germline V gene (reference sequence). The ends were cut back, 0 bases at V and 8 bases at J, with 13 bases in the middle. The CDR3 consists of 15 residues.

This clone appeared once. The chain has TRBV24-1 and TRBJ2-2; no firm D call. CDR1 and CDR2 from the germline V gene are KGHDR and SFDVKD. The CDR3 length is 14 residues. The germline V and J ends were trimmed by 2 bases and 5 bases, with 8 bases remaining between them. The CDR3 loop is CATSDSEQTGELFF. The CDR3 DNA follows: TGTGCCACCAGTGATTCGGAACAGACCGGGGAGCTGTTTTTT.

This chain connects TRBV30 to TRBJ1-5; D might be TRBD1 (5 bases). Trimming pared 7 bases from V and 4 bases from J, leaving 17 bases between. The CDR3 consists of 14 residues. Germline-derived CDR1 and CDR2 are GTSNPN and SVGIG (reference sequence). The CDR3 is CAFSHGGYNQPQHF. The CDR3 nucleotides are TGTGCCTTTTCTCACGGGGGTTATAATCAGCCCCAGCATTTT. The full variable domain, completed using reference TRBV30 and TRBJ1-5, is SQTIHQWPATLVQPVGSPLSLECTVEGTSNPNLYWYRQAAGRGLQLLFYSVGIGQISSEVPQNLSASRPQDRQFILSSKKLLLSDSGFYLCAFSHGGYNQPQHFGDGTRLSIL.

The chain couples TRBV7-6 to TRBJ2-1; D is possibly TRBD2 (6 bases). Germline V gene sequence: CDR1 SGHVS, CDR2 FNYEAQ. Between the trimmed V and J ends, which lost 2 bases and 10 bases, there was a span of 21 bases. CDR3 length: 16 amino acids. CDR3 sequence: CASSLMITGAPNEQFF. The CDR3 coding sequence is TGTGCCAGCAGCTTAATGATTACGGGAGCTCCAAACGAGCAGTTCTTC.